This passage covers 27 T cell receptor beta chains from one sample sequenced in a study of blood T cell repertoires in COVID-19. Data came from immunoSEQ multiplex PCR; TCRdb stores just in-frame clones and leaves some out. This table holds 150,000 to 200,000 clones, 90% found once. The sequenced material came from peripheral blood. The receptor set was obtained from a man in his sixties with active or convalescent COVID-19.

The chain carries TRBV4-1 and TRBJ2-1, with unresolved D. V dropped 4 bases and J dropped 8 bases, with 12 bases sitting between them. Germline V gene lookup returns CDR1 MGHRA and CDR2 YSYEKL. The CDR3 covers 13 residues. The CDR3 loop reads CASSRSRPDEQFF. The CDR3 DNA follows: TGCGCCAGCAGCCGCTCTCGTCCGGATGAGCAGTTCTTC.

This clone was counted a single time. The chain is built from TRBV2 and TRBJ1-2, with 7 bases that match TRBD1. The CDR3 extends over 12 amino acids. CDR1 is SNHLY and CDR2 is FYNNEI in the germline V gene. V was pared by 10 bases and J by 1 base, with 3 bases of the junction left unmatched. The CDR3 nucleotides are TGTGCCACCGACAGGGATAACTATGGCTACACCTTC. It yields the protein CATDRDNYGYTF.

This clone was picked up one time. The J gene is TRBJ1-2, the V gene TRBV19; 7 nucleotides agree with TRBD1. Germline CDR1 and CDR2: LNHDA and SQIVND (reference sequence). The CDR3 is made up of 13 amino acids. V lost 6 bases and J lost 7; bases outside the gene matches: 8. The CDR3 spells CASSFTGDFGYTF. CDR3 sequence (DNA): TGTGCCAGTAGCTTTACAGGGGATTTTGGCTACACCTTC.

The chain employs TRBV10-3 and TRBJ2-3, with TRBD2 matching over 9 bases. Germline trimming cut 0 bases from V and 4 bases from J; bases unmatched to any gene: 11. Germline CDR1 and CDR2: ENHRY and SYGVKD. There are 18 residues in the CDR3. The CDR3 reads CAISESYSGSRRADTQYF. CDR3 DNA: TGTGCCATCAGTGAGTCGTATAGCGGGAGTAGGCGGGCAGATACGCAGTATTTT.

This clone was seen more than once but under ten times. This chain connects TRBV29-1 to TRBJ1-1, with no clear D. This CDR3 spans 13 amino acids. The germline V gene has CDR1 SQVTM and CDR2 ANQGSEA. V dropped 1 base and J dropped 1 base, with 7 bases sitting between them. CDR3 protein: CSVEGQENTEAFF. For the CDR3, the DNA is TGCAGCGTTGAAGGTCAGGAGAACACTGAAGCTTTCTTT.

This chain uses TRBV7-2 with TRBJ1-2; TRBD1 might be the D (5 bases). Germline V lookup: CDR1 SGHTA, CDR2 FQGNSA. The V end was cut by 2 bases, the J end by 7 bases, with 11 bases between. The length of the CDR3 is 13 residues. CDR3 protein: CASSLQGWGGYTF. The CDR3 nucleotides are TGTGCCAGCAGCTTACAGGGTTGGGGTGGCTACACCTTC.

The CDR3 is CASREDQETQYF. In DNA, the CDR3 is TGTGCCAGCAGGGAGGACCAAGAGACCCAGTACTTC. J is TRBJ2-5 and V is TRBV2, with D possibly being TRBD2 (5 bases). The CDR3 consists of 12 residues. V was shortened by 6 bases and J by 0 bases, with 5 bases between the two germline ends. Germline CDR1 and CDR2: SNHLY and FYNNEI.

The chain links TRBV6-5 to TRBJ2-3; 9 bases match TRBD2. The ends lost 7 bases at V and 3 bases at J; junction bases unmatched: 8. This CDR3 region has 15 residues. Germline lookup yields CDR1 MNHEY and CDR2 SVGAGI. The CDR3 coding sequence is TGTGCCAGCACCGCCCCTGCGGGAGGGACAGATACGCAGTATTTT. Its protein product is CASTAPAGGTDTQYF.

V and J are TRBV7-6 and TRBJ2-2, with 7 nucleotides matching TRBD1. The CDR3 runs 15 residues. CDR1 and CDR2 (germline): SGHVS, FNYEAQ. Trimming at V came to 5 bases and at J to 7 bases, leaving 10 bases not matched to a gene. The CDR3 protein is CASSLKITGDGELFF. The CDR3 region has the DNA TGTGCCAGCAGCCTCAAAATCACAGGGGACGGGGAGCTGTTTTTT. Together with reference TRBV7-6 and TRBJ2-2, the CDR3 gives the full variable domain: GAGVSQSPRYKVTKRGQDVALRCDPISGHVSLYWYRQALGQGPEFLTYFNYEAQQDKSGLPNDRFSAERPEGSISTLTIQRTEQRDSAMYRCASSLKITGDGELFFGEGSRLTVL.

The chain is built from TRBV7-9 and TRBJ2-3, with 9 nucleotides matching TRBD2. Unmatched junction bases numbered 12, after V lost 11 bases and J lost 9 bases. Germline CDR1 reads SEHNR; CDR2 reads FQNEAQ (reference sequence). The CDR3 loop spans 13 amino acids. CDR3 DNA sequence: TGTGCCTCCGGGCGGGAGGGCCGTATAACGCAGTATTTT. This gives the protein CASGREGRITQYF.

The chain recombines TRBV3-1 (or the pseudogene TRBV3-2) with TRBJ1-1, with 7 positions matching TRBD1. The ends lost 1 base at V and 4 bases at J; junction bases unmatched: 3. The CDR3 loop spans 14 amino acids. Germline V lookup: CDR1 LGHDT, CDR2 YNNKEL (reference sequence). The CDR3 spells CASSQADRATEAFF. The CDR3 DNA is TGTGCCAGCAGCCAAGCTGACAGGGCCACTGAAGCTTTCTTT.

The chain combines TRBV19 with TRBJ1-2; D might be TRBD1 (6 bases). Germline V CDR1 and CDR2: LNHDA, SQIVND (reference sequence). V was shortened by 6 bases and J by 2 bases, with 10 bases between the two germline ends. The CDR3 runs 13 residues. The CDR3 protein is CASRRQENYGYTF. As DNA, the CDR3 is TGTGCCAGTAGGAGACAGGAAAACTATGGCTACACCTTC.

The CDR3 region is CASSHTAVDTQYF. CDR3 in DNA: TGTGCCAGCAGCCACACCGCGGTAGATACGCAGTATTTT. The V call is TRBV3-1 (or the pseudogene TRBV3-2), the J call TRBJ2-3; D unresolved. Trimming removed 3 bases at V and 5 bases at J, with 9 bases between. This CDR3 has 13 residues. CDR1 is LGHDT and CDR2 is YNNKEL in the germline V gene (reference sequence).

In DNA, the CDR3 is TGTGCCATCAGGCCAGACAGGACCTCTGGGGCCAACGTCCTGACTTTC. Translating gives CAIRPDRTSGANVLTF. The chain carries TRBV10-3 and TRBJ2-6; weak D call: TRBD1 (6 bases). Deletions cut 6 bases from V and 0 bases from J, with 12 bases between. The CDR3 has 16 amino acids. Germline assignment: CDR1 ENHRY and CDR2 SYGVKD.

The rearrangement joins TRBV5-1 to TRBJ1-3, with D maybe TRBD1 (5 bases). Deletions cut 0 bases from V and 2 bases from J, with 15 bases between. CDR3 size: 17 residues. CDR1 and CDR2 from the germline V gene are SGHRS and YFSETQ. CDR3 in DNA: TGCGCCAGCAGCTTGGAGTCGGCAGGGATCACTGGAAACACCATATATTTT. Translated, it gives CASSLESAGITGNTIYF.

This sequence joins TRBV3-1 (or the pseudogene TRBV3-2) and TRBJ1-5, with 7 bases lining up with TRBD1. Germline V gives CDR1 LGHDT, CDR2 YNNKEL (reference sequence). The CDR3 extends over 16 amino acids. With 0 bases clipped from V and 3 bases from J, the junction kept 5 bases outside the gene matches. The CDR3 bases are TGTGCCAGCAGCCAAGATTCGGACAGGAACAATCAGCCCCAGCATTTT. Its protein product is CASSQDSDRNNQPQHF.

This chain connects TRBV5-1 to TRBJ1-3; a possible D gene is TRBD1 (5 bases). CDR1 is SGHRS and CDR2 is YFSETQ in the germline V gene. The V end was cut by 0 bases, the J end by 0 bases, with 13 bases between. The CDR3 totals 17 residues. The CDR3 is CASSLEGVPSSGNTIYF. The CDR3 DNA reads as TGCGCCAGCAGCTTGGAAGGGGTCCCAAGCTCTGGAAACACCATATATTTT.

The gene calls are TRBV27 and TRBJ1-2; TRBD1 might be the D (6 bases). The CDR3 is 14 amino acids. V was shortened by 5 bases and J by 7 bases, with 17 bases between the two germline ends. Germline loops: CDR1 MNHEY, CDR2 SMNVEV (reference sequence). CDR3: CASSPPDRFGGYTF. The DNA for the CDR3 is TGTGCCAGCAGTCCACCAGACAGGTTTGGTGGCTACACCTTC.

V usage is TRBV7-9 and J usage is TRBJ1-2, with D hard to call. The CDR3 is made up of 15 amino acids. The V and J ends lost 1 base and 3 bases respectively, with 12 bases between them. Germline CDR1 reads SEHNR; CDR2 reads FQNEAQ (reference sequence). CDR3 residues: CASSLGASGYYGYTF. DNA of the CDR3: TGTGCCAGCAGCTTAGGGGCATCGGGGTACTATGGCTACACCTTC.

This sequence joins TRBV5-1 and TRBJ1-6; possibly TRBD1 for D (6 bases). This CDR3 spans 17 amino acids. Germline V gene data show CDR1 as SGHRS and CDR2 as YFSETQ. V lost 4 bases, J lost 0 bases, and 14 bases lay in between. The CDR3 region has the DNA TGCGCCAGCAGCCTTGGACAGCCAAGCTCCTATAATTCACCCCTCCACTTT. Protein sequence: CASSLGQPSSYNSPLHF.

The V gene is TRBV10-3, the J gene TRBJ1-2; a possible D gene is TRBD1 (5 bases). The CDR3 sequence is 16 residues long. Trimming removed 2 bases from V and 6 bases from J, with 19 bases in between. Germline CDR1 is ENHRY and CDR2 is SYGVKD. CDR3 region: CAISESQGISGNGYTF. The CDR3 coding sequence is TGTGCCATCAGTGAGAGTCAGGGCATAAGTGGGAATGGCTACACCTTC.

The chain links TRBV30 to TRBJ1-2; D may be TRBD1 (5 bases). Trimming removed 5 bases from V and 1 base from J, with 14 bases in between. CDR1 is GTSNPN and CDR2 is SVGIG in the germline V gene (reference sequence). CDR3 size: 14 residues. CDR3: CAWGGLGLNYGYTF. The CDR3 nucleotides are TGTGCCTGGGGGGGTTTGGGACTTAACTATGGCTACACCTTC. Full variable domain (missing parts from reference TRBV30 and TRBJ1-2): SQTIHQWPATLVQPVGSPLSLECTVEGTSNPNLYWYRQAAGRGLQLLFYSVGIGQISSEVPQNLSASRPQDRQFILSSKKLLLSDSGFYLCAWGGLGLNYGYTFGSGTRLTVV.

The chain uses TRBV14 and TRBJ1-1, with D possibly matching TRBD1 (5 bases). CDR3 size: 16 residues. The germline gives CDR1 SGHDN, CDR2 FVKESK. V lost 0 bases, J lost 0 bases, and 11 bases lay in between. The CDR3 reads CASSQDRGGVNTEAFF. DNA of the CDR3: TGTGCCAGCAGCCAAGATCGTGGGGGGGTGAACACTGAAGCTTTCTTT.

The DNA for the CDR3 is TGTGCCAGCAGTTATTTGCGACTCCAGCGAGAGCAGTTCTTC. Translated, it gives CASSYLRLQREQFF. The chain links TRBV6-5 to TRBJ2-1; D ambiguous. The ends were cut back, 3 bases at V and 10 bases at J, with 16 bases in the middle. The CDR3 covers 14 residues. CDR1 is MNHEY, CDR2 SVGAGI, per germline.

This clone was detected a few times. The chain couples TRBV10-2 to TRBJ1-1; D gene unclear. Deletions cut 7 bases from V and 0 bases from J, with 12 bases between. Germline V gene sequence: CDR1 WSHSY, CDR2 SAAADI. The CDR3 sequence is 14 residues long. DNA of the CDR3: TGCGCCAGCATCCCGGAGAGGATGAACACTGAAGCTTTCTTT. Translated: CASIPERMNTEAFF.

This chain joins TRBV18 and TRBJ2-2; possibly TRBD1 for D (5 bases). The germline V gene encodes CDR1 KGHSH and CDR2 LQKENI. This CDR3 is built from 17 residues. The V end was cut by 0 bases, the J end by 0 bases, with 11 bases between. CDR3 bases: TGTGCCAGCTCACCACCAAGGGGAATGGCGAACACCGGGGAGCTGTTTTTT. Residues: CASSPPRGMANTGELFF.

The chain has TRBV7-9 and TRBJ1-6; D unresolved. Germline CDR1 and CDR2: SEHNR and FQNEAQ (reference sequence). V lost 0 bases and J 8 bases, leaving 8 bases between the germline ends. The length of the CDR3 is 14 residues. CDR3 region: CASSLAGGHSPLHF. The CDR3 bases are TGTGCCAGCAGCTTAGCGGGAGGGCATTCACCCCTCCACTTT. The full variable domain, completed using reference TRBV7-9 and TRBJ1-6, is DTGVSQNPRHKITKRGQNVTFRCDPISEHNRLYWYRQTLGQGPEFLTYFQNEAQLEKSRLLSDRFSAERPKGSFSTLEIQRTEQGDSAMYLCASSLAGGHSPLHFGNGTRLTVT.